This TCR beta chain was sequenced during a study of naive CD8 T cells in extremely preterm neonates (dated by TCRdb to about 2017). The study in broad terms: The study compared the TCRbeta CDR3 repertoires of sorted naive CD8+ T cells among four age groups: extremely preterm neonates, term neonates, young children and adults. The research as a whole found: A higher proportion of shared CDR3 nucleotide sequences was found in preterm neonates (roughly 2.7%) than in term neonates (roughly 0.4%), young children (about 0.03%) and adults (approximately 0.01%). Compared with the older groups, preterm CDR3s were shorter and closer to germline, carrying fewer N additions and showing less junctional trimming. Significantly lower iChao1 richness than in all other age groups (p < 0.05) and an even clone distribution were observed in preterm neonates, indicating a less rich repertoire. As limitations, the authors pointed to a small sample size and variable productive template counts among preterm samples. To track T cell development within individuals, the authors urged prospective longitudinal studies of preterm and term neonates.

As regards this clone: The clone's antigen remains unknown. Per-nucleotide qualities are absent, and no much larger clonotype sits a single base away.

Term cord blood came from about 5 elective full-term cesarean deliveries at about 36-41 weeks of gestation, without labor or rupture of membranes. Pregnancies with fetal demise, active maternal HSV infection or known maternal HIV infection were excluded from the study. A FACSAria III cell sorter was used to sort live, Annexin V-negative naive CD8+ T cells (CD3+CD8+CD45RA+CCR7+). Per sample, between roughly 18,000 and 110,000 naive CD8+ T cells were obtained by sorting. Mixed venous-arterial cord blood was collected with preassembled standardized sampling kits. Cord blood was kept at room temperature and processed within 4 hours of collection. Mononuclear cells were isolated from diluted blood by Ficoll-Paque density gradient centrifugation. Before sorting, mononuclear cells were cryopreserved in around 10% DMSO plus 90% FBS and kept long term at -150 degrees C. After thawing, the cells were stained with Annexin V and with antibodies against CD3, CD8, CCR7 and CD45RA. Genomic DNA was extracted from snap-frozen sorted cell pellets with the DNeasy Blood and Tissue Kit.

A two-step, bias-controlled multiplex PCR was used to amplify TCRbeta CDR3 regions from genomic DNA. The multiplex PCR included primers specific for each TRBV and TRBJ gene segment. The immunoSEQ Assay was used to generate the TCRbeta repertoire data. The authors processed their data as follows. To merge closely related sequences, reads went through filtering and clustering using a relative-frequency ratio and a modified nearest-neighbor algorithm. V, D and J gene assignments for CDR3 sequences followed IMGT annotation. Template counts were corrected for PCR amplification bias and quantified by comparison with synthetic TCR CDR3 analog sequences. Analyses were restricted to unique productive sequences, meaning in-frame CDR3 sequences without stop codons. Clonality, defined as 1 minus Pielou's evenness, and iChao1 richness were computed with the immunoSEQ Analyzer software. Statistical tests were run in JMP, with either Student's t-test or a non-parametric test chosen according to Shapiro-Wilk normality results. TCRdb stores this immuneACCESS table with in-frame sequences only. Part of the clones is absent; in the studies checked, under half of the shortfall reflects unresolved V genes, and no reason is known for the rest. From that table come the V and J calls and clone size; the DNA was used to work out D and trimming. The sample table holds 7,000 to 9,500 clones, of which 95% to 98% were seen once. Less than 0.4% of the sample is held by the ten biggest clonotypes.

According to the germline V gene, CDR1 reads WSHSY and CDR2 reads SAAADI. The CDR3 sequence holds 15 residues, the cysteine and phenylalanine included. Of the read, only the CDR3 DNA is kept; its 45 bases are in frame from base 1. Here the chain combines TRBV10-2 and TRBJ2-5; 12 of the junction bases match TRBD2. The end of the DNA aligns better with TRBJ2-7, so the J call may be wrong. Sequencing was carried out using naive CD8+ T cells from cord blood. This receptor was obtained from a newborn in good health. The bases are TGCGCCAGCAGTGAATATCTAGCGGGGGGGCACGAGCAGTACTTC. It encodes CASSEYLAGGHEQYF.